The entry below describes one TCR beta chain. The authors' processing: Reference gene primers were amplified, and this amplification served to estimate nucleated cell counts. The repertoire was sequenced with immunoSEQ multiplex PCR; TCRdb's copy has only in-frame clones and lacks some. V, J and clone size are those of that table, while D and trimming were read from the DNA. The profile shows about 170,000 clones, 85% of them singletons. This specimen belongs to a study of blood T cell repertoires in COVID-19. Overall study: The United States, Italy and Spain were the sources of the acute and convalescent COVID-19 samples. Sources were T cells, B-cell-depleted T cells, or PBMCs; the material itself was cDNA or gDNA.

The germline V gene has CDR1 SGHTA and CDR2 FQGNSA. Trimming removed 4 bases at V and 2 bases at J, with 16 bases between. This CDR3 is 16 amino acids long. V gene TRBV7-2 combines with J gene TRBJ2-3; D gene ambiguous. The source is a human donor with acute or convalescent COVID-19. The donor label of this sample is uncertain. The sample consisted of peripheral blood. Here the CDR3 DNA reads TGTGCCAGCAGCTCCGAGTACGTCGAGTCCACAGATACGCAGTATTTT. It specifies CASSSEYVESTDTQYF. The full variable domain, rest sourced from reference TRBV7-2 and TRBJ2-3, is GAGVSQSPSNKVTEKGKDVELRCDPISGHTALYWYRQSLGQGLEFLIYFQGNSAPDKSGLPSDRFSAERTGGSVSTLTIQRTQQEDSAVYLCASSSEYVESTDTQYFGPGTRLTVL.